These T cell receptor beta chains were read from a single sample in a study of CD8+ T cells in alopecia areata. This table comes from immunoSEQ multiplex PCR, and its TCRdb copy is limited to in-frame clones, with some not included. The table shows some 98,000 clones, with approximately 66% occurring only once. Here the sequenced sample was CD8+ T cells sorted from blood, taken at week 4, from a patient treated with tofacitinib. The receptors were sampled from a human donor with alopecia areata. The CDR3 runs from the conserved cysteine through the conserved F or W. A D gene is named only where the DNA matches it firmly. Clone size is not always given. Where it is, it says once, few, many or a class for expanded clones.

>few|TRBJ2-1|TRBD2|TRBV28
TGTGCCAGCAGTCCGCTTCTTCCACTAGCGGGGGGCGGCGATGAGCAGTTCTTC
CASSPLLPLAGGGDEQFF
>.|TRBJ2-1|TRBD1|TRBV6-5
TGTGCCAGCAGTTACGGCAGGGGGTCGTCCTACAATGAGCAGTTCTTC
CASSYGRGSSYNEQFF
>.|TRBJ1-2|.|TRBV7-2
TGTGCCAGCAGCTTGGGCCCAGGGACCCACTATGGCTACACCTTC
CASSLGPGTHYGYTF
>.|TRBJ2-3|TRBD2|TRBV7-6
TGTGCCAGCAGCTCCGGGGTAGCGGGGCTGGCAACAGATACGCAGTATTTT
CASSSGVAGLATDTQYF
>.|TRBJ2-7|.|TRBV30
TGTGCCTGGAGTGTAGGGCTCTTCTACGAGCAGTACTTC
CAWSVGLFYEQYF
>.|TRBJ2-2|.|TRBV4-3
TGCGCCAGCAGCCCAGACAGAAACGCCGGGGAGCTGTTTTTT
CASSPDRNAGELFF
>few|TRBJ2-7|TRBD1|TRBV7-2
TGTGCCAGCAGCTACAGGGGCTACGAGCAGTACTTC
CASSYRGYEQYF
>.|TRBJ2-7|.|TRBV4-3
TGCGCCAGCAGCCAAGATCCAGCTGCCTACGAGCAGTACTTC
CASSQDPAAYEQYF
>.|TRBJ1-5|TRBD1|TRBV5-1
TGCGCCAGCAGCTTGGGGACAGGGAACCAGCCCCAGCATTTT
CASSLGTGNQPQHF
>.|TRBJ2-2|TRBD2|TRBV29-1
TGCAGCGCCCGGGGAGGACTAGTTAACACCGGGGAGCTGTTTTTT
CSARGGLVNTGELFF
>few|TRBJ2-3|.|TRBV13
TGTGCCAGCAGCGCTCAAGGACTAACCATCACAGATACGCAGTATTTT
CASSAQGLTITDTQYF
>.|TRBJ2-1|TRBD2|TRBV30
TGTGCCTGGAGCCCGGGACTAGCGGGAAATGAGCAGTTCTTC
CAWSPGLAGNEQFF
>.|TRBJ2-5|TRBD1|TRBV27
TGTGCCAGCAGTTTGACCCGGACAGGGGAAGAGACCCAGTACTTC
CASSLTRTGEETQYF
>.|TRBJ1-2|.|TRBV27
TGTGCCAGCAGTTTATCAGGGAACTATGGCTACACCTTC
CASSLSGNYGYTF
>.|TRBJ2-1|.|TRBV27
TGTGCCAGCTCTCCCTCAGGGAGCTCCTACAATGAGCAGTTCTTC
CASSPSGSSYNEQFF
>.|TRBJ2-7|.|TRBV23-1
TGCGCCAGCGCCTTCTCCCGACAGTCCTACGAGCAGTACTTC
CASAFSRQSYEQYF
>.|TRBJ2-7|.|TRBV25-1
TGTGCCAGCAGTGGAACAGCCCTCTCCTACGAGCAGTACTTC
CASSGTALSYEQYF
>.|TRBJ2-3|TRBD1|TRBV6-6
TGTGCCAGCAGTTACGGACAGGCCACAGATACGCAGTATTTT
CASSYGQATDTQYF
>few|TRBJ2-7|.|TRBV5-1
TGCGCCAGCAGCCCCCGGGACCTGAGGGAGCAGTACTTC
CASSPRDLREQYF
>.|TRBJ1-2|TRBD1|TRBV18
TGTGCCAGCTCACCTCAGGACAGGGAGAACTATGGCTACACCTTC
CASSPQDRENYGYTF
>.|TRBJ1-1|.|TRBV6-5
TGTGCCAGCAGTTACCTGAGGGGGGACACTGAAGCTTTCTTT
CASSYLRGDTEAFF
>.|TRBJ1-2|.|TRBV27
TGTGCCAGCAGTTTAGGCAGGGCCTATGGCTACACCTTC
CASSLGRAYGYTF
>.|TRBJ2-7|.|TRBV29-1
TGCAGCGTTGAAGGGGCAGCGGCGAGCTCCTACGAGCAGTACTTC
CSVEGAAASSYEQYF
>.|TRBJ2-1|.|TRBV29-1
TGCAGCGGTCTAGCGCTACCCTACAATGAGCAGTTCTTC
CSGLALPYNEQFF
>.|TRBJ1-1|TRBD1|TRBV6-6
TGTGCCAGCAATACAGGGGAGAGGAACACTGAAGCTTTCTTT
CASNTGERNTEAFF
>.|TRBJ2-7|.|TRBV27
TGTGCCAGCGGAGCCTACGAGCAGTACTTC
CASGAYEQYF
>.|TRBJ2-2|.|TRBV7-6
TGTGCCAGCAGCTTAAAAACCGGGGAGCTGTTTTTT
CASSLKTGELFF
>.|TRBJ1-5|.|TRBV4-1
TGCGCCAGCAGCCAAGAGTGGCAGAATAGCAATCAGCCCCAGCATTTT
CASSQEWQNSNQPQHF
>.|TRBJ2-7|TRBD2|TRBV7-9
TGTGCCAGCAGCTCGGGACTAGCGGGGTACGAGCAGTACTTC
CASSSGLAGYEQYF
>.|TRBJ2-5|.|TRBV13
TGTGCCAGCAGCTTAGTGACGAATCAAGGAAAAGAGACCCAGTACTTC
CASSLVTNQGKETQYF
>.|TRBJ2-3|.|TRBV6-1
TGTGCCAGCAGTATAAGGCAGGGTATCACAGATACGCAGTATTTT
CASSIRQGITDTQYF
>few|TRBJ1-4|.|TRBV13
TGTGCCAGCAGCTTAGCAGGGGCAACTAATGAAAAACTGTTTTTT
CASSLAGATNEKLFF
>.|TRBJ2-1|.|TRBV13
TGTGCCAGCAGCTTATTAGCCACGATCTACAATGAGCAGTTCTTC
CASSLLATIYNEQFF
>.|TRBJ2-3|.|TRBV6-5
TGTGCCAGCAGTTATAGTCAGGGGACGGCAGATACGCAGTATTTT
CASSYSQGTADTQYF
>.|TRBJ2-1|TRBD1|TRBV15
TGTGCCACCAGCAGGGGCGGACAGGGGGATGTGAGCTCCTACAATGAGCAGTTCTTC
CATSRGGQGDVSSYNEQFF
>.|TRBJ2-3|TRBD1|TRBV28
TGTGCCAGCAGTTCGGACAGGGGAACAGATACGCAGTATTTT
CASSSDRGTDTQYF
>.|TRBJ1-1|.|TRBV30
TGTGCTTGGAGTTGGGGACCGAACACTGAAGCTTTCTTT
CAWSWGPNTEAFF
>.|TRBJ2-1|.|TRBV29-1
TGCAGCGTTGAACCTCGAGGACAGTTAACCTACAATGAGCAGTTCTTC
CSVEPRGQLTYNEQFF
>.|TRBJ2-1|.|TRBV4-1
TGCGCCAGCAGCCAAGTACCCCGCGGGGTCTCCTACAATGAGCAGTTCTTC
CASSQVPRGVSYNEQFF
>.|TRBJ2-5|.|TRBV2
TGTGCCAGAACGGAGGGGCAGAAGACCCAGTACTTC
CARTEGQKTQYF